What follows are 28 T cell receptor beta chains derived from one specimen sequenced in a study of shared clonotypes between healthy human individuals (dated by TCRdb to 2019 to 2021). The library relied on the immunoSEQ multiplex PCR assay. TCRdb mirrors the immuneACCESS table, restricted to in-frame sequences. Some clones are absent from its copies; in checked studies, under half trace to an unresolved V gene, and the reason for the others is unknown. For this sample the table gives approximately 740,000 clones, of which about 92% were detected only once. The ten largest clones add up to 24% of the sample. For the CD8 naive samples, CD45RO-negative cells were positively selected for CCR7, yielding a CD45RA+CCR7+ population from which TemRA cells were excluded. The material sequenced was naive CD8+ T cells sorted from blood. The cell subset or site label on this specimen signifies: CD45RA+CCR7+. The receptors shown here come from a man aged 30-40 years in good health.

Details on this clone: Other nucleotide sequences in the sample specify the same CDR3. The chain combines TRBV29-1 with TRBJ2-7; D might be TRBD2 (6 bases). V was trimmed by 6 bases and J by 0 bases, leaving 12 bases between them. CDR1 and CDR2 (germline): SQVTM, ANQGSEA. CDR3 size: 13 residues. The CDR3 loop is CSVRLVGSYEQYF. The CDR3 DNA follows: TGCAGCGTGCGACTAGTGGGCTCCTACGAGCAGTACTTC.

This chain connects TRBV5-5 to TRBJ1-5; tentatively, D is TRBD1 (5 bases). Trimming took off 3 bases at V and 6 bases at J, with 16 bases between the two ends. This CDR3 is built from 15 residues. The germline V gene encodes CDR1 SGHKS and CDR2 YYEKEE (reference sequence). The CDR3 loop reads CASSWRSGEGQPQHF. The CDR3 DNA reads TGTGCCAGCAGCTGGCGGTCGGGGGAGGGTCAGCCCCAGCATTTT.

This chain links TRBV5-1 with TRBJ2-7, with 8 bases lining up with TRBD2. CDR1 is SGHRS and CDR2 is YFSETQ in the germline V gene. V lost 1 base and J lost 3; bases outside the gene matches: 3. The CDR3 covers 14 residues. CDR3 in DNA: TGCGCCAGCAGCTTGTCCACTAGCGGCTACGAGCAGTACTTC. This codes for CASSLSTSGYEQYF.

This clone was recorded a few times. V and J are TRBV4-1 and TRBJ2-2; D unresolved. In germline, CDR1 is MGHRA, CDR2 YSYEKL. The CDR3 is 13 amino acids. Between the trimmed V and J ends, which lost 4 bases and 1 base, there was a span of 4 bases. The CDR3 loop is CASSLGNTGELFF. As DNA, the CDR3 is TGCGCCAGCAGCCTGGGGAACACCGGGGAGCTGTTTTTT.

The chain is built from TRBV7-9 and TRBJ1-2; D not resolved. Per germline, CDR1 SEHNR and CDR2 FQNEAQ (reference sequence). The CDR3 length is 13 residues. V was clipped by 0 bases and J by 6 bases, with 8 bases between them. CDR3: CASSLAIPHGYTF. Here the CDR3 DNA reads TGTGCCAGCAGCTTAGCCATCCCTCATGGCTACACCTTC.

The chain has TRBV7-2 and TRBJ1-2; unclear D gene. V gave up 2 bases and J gave up 4 bases, with 14 bases separating them. Germline CDR1 SGHTA, CDR2 FQGNSA. CDR3 length: 15 residues. The CDR3 DNA reads TGTGCCAGCAGCTTATATACCGACTGGGCCTATGGCTACACCTTC. This translates into CASSLYTDWAYGYTF.

This chain joins TRBV4-1 and TRBJ2-3, with 9 bases lining up with TRBD2. There are 18 residues in the CDR3. CDR1 and CDR2 (germline): MGHRA, YSYEKL. Trimming took 4 bases from V and 3 from J; bases not matched to a gene: 14. CDR3 nucleotide sequence: TGCGCCAGCAGCCTCTCCGACGCGGGAGGGCCTCAAACAGATACGCAGTATTTT. Translated, it gives CASSLSDAGGPQTDTQYF.

CDR3 loop: CASSEGQWNTEAFF. CDR3 nucleotide sequence: TGTGCCAGCAGTGAAGGACAGTGGAACACTGAAGCTTTCTTT. V usage is TRBV2 and J usage is TRBJ1-1, with a possible D match to TRBD1 (5 bases). This CDR3 has 14 amino acids. V shed 1 base and J shed 1 base, with 7 bases lying between them. The germline V gene encodes CDR1 SNHLY and CDR2 FYNNEI.

This sequence joins TRBV6-5 and TRBJ1-1; D unresolved. V was shortened by 4 bases and J by 11 bases, with 23 bases between the two germline ends. CDR3 size: 15 residues. Germline loops: CDR1 MNHEY, CDR2 SVGAGI. The CDR3 DNA reads TGTGCCAGCAGTTCGCCGGGTCATCCGACGGGGTTGGCTTTCTTT. Encoded protein: CASSSPGHPTGLAFF.

Here the CDR3 DNA reads TGTGCCAGCAGTAATAAAGGGTCAATTGAGCAGTTCTTC. Its protein product is CASSNKGSIEQFF. V gene TRBV28 combines with J gene TRBJ2-1; D gene ambiguous. Trimming cost V 5 bases and J 9 bases, with 14 bases left between them. The CDR3 length is 13 residues. CDR1 MDHEN and CDR2 SYDVKM come from the germline V gene.

The chain uses TRBV4-1 and TRBJ2-7; D may be TRBD1 (5 bases). The CDR3 is 15 amino acids. Trimming stripped 1 base from V and 2 bases from J, with 12 bases between. Germline V gives CDR1 MGHRA, CDR2 YSYEKL. CDR3 DNA: TGCGCCAGCAGCCAAGTCATTCAGGGCCCCTACGAGCAGTACTTC. It is translated as CASSQVIQGPYEQYF.

The rearrangement uses TRBV7-3 and TRBJ2-7; 7 bases agree with TRBD2. J was trimmed by 6 bases and V by 1 base; bases with no gene match: 6. The length of the CDR3 is 14 residues. Germline V lookup: CDR1 SGHTA, CDR2 FQGTGA. The CDR3 sequence is CASSLNAGVSEQYF. Written as DNA, the CDR3 is TGTGCCAGCAGCTTAAATGCGGGAGTAAGCGAGCAGTACTTC.

This chain links TRBV5-1 with TRBJ2-1, with D possibly TRBD2 on 6 matching bases. With 2 bases removed from V and 0 bases from J, the gap between germline ends came to 12 bases. CDR1 and CDR2 (germline): SGHRS, YFSETQ. This CDR3 contains 16 residues. The CDR3 protein is CASSFWDGSSYNEQFF. For the CDR3, the DNA is TGCGCCAGCAGCTTTTGGGACGGGAGCTCCTACAATGAGCAGTTCTTC.

As concerns this clone: Other nucleotide sequences in the sample specify the same CDR3. The CDR3 region is CASSLGRTYGYTF. CDR3 nucleotide sequence: TGTGCCAGCAGTTTGGGACGGACTTATGGCTACACCTTC. The rearrangement uses TRBV27 and TRBJ1-2, with D possibly matching TRBD1 (5 bases). The CDR3 spans 13 residues. CDR1 is MNHEY and CDR2 is SMNVEV in the germline V gene (reference sequence). The ends were cut back, 3 bases at V and 5 bases at J, with 10 bases in the middle.

This clone was found once. The chain is built from TRBV11-2 and TRBJ2-7; D ambiguous. Between the trimmed V and J ends, which lost 0 bases and 5 bases, there was a span of 14 bases. From germline, CDR1 is SGHAT and CDR2 FQNNGV. The length of the CDR3 is 15 residues. The CDR3 bases are TGTGCCAGCAGCTTAGAATTTTTGGGGTCCCACGAGCAGTACTTC. It encodes CASSLEFLGSHEQYF.

The rearrangement joins TRBV4-3 to TRBJ1-5, with TRBD1 as a possible D gene (6 bases). V was cut by 4 bases and J by 1 base, with 11 bases left in between. Germline values: CDR1 LGHNA, CDR2 YSLEER. The CDR3 loop spans 15 amino acids. CDR3 DNA: TGCGCCAGCAGCCTCCACCAGGGGAGCAATCAGCCCCAGCATTTT. Translating it yields CASSLHQGSNQPQHF.

Turning to this clone: At the DNA level, this CDR3 is encoded by other sequences in the same sample as well. The CDR3 reads CASSLAGGNEQFF. The CDR3 nucleotides read TGCGCCAGCAGCTTGGCGGGGGGTAATGAGCAGTTCTTC. V usage is TRBV5-1 and J usage is TRBJ2-1; 7 nucleotides align to TRBD2. Per the germline V gene, CDR1 is SGHRS and CDR2 is YFSETQ. Losses at the gene ends were 0 bases for V and 7 bases for J; bases not matched to a gene: 1. CDR3 length: 13 amino acids.

This chain joins TRBV11-2 and TRBJ2-7; TRBD1 might be the D (5 bases). Trimming cost V 1 base and J 7 bases, with 11 bases left between them. The CDR3 spans 13 residues. Germline V gene lookup returns CDR1 SGHAT and CDR2 FQNNGV. CDR3 in DNA: TGTGCCAGCAGCTTAGCCCCAGGGATTGAGCAGTACTTC. It yields the protein CASSLAPGIEQYF.

The chain has TRBV7-9 and TRBJ2-3; 8 nucleotides agree with TRBD2. The CDR3 has 15 amino acids. With V trimmed by 3 bases and J by 2 bases, 4 bases remained unmatched. The germline V gene has CDR1 SEHNR and CDR2 FQNEAQ (reference sequence). CDR3 nucleotide sequence: TGTGCCAGCAGCTTGGCGCGGGAGGCCACAGATACGCAGTATTTT. It codes for CASSLAREATDTQYF.

This chain connects TRBV7-6 to TRBJ1-1, with a tentative D call TRBD1 (6 bases). Trimming took 2 bases from V and 2 from J, leaving 9 bases between them. Germline CDR1 reads SGHVS; CDR2 reads FNYEAQ. The CDR3 spans 14 residues. CDR3 in amino acids: CASSLLQGNTEAFF. CDR3 nucleotides: TGTGCCAGCAGCTTACTACAGGGAAACACTGAAGCTTTCTTT.

This chain connects TRBV2 to TRBJ2-7; perhaps TRBD1 as D (5 bases). The CDR3 is 15 amino acids. Trimming removed 2 bases at V and 1 base at J, with 12 bases between. Per the germline V gene, CDR1 is SNHLY and CDR2 is FYNNEI. DNA for the CDR3: TGTGCCAGCAGTGAACGGTCAGGGATTTCCTACGAGCAGTACTTC. Translated: CASSERSGISYEQYF.

This clone was counted once. The junction and the germline gene differ at one end; a read error may be behind it. The chain uses TRBV11-2 and TRBJ2-3; 9 bases map to TRBD2. The length of the CDR3 is 17 residues. Germline lookup yields CDR1 SGHAT and CDR2 FQNNGV. In DNA form, the CDR3 reads TGTGCCAGCAGATTAGCCCGCGGGAGGGTGGACACAGATACGCAGTATTTT. Protein product: CASRLARGRVDTDTQYF.

This rearrangement joins TRBV6-5 to TRBJ2-1; the D gene is possibly TRBD2 (5 bases). Germline CDR1 MNHEY, CDR2 SVGAGI. Trimming took 8 bases from V and 7 from J, leaving 9 bases between them. The CDR3 totals 11 residues. CDR3 DNA sequence: TGTGCCAGCCAAGGAGGTAATGAGCAGTTCTTC. Translated: CASQGGNEQFF.

This chain connects TRBV7-9 to TRBJ1-1, with D hard to call. CDR3 length equals 16 residues. Looked up from germline, CDR1 is SEHNR and CDR2 is FQNEAQ (reference sequence). V gave up 5 bases and J gave up 0 bases, with 16 bases separating them. CDR3 nucleotides: TGTGCCAGCAGCCCCCGGGTGGACCTAGTGAACACTGAAGCTTTCTTT. Translating it yields CASSPRVDLVNTEAFF.

This chain uses TRBV5-1 with TRBJ2-1; TRBD2 might be the D (6 bases). CDR1 is SGHRS and CDR2 is YFSETQ in the germline V gene. This CDR3 is built from 17 residues. The V and J ends lost 1 base and 0 bases respectively, with 14 bases between them. The CDR3 region is CASSLKGRDFSYNEQFF. For the CDR3, the DNA is TGCGCCAGCAGCTTGAAAGGCAGGGACTTCTCCTACAATGAGCAGTTCTTC.

The chain combines TRBV5-5 with TRBJ1-2; 10 positions match TRBD1. CDR1 and CDR2 (germline): SGHKS, YYEKEE (reference sequence). The trim removed 4 bases at V and 4 bases at J, leaving 7 bases unmatched. The CDR3 covers 15 residues. CDR3 protein: CASSAGQGVGYGYTF. In DNA, the CDR3 is TGTGCCAGCAGCGCCGGACAGGGGGTGGGCTATGGCTACACCTTC.

The chain combines TRBV28 with TRBJ2-1, with TRBD2 matching 7 bases. The CDR3 loop spans 14 amino acids. Germline V CDR1 and CDR2: MDHEN, SYDVKM. J gave up 5 bases and V 5 bases, and 6 bases lay outside the gene matches. In nucleotides, the CDR3 is TGTGCCAGCAGTCCTACCCGGGAGGACAATGAGCAGTTCTTC. Protein product: CASSPTREDNEQFF.

V is TRBV7-9 and J is TRBJ2-2, with TRBD2 matching 11 bases. This CDR3 has 17 residues. Trimming cost V 5 bases and J 1 base; bases outside gene matches: 6. In germline, CDR1 is SEHNR, CDR2 FQNEAQ (reference sequence). The CDR3 nucleotides read TGTGCCAGCAGCACCCGGGGACTAGCGGAGAACACCGGGGAGCTGTTTTTT. Encoded protein: CASSTRGLAENTGELFF.